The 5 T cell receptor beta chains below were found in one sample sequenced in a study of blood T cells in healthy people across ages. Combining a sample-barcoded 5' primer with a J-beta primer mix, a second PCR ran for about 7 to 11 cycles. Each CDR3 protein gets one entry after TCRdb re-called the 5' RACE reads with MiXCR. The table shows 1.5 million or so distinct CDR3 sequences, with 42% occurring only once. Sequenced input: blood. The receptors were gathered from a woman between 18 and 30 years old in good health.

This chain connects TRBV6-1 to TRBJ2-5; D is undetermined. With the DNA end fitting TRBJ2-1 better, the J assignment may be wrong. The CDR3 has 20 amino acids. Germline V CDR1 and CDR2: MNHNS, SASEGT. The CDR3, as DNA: TGTGCCAGCAGTGAAGACGCTCAGATGCCAACGCGACAACAACAAGAGACCCAGTTCTTC. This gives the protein CASSEDAQMPTRQQQETQFF.

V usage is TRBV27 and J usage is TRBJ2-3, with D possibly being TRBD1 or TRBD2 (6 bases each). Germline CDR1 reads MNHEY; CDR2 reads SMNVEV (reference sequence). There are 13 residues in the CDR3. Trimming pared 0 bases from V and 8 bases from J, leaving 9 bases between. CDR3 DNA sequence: TGTGCCAGCAGTTTATCCGAGGGGGGTACGCAGTATTTT. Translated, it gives CASSLSEGGTQYF.

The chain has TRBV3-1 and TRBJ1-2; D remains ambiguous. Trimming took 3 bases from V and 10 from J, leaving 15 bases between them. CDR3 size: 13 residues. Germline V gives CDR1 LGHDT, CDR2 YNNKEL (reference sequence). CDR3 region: CASSQLKGSDYTF. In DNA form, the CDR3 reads TGTGCCAGCAGCCAGCTCAAGGGCTCGGACTACACCTTC.

CDR3 in DNA: TGTGCCAGCAGTTACTGGGACAGGGGGAAAGCACGCACAGATACGCAGTATTTT. It yields the protein CASSYWDRGKARTDTQYF. The V call is TRBV6-2 or TRBV6-3, the J call TRBJ2-3, with 11 bases fitting TRBD1. The CDR3 contains 18 residues. Trimming removed 1 base from V and 1 base from J; junction bases left unmatched: 7. Germline CDR1 is MNHEY and CDR2 is SVGEGT.

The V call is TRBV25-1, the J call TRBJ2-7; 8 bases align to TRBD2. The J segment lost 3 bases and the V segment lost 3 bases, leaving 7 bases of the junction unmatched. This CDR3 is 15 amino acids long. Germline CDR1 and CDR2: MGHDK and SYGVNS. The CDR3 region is CASSEPLAGDYEQYF. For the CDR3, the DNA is TGTGCCAGCAGTGAGCCCCTAGCGGGCGACTACGAGCAGTACTTC.